The 26 T cell receptor beta chains in this list originate from one sample, sequenced in a study of T cells in Graves' hyperthyroidism and ophthalmopathy. Regions amplified from RNA transcripts were the TCR beta CDR3 regions. The TCR CDR3 first-round RT-PCR relied on the HTBI primer set. TCRdb processed the multiplex PCR reads anew with MiXCR; each CDR3 protein has one entry. The repertoire holds over 200,000 distinct CDR3 sequences, with roughly a sixth as singletons. The material sequenced was blood. The receptors were gathered from a man in his fifties with Graves' hyperthyroidism.

Ten or more counts support this clonotype. This rearrangement joins TRBV24-1 to TRBJ2-5; no clear D. Per germline, CDR1 KGHDR and CDR2 SFDVKD. The CDR3 runs 13 residues. Trimming pared 9 bases from V and 1 base from J, leaving 11 bases between. CDR3 region: CATASSPQETQYF. The CDR3 nucleotides read TGTGCCACCGCATCTTCGCCCCAAGAGACCCAGTACTTC.

This clonotype has at least ten counts. The gene calls are TRBV5-6 and TRBJ2-1; the D is unclear. There are 12 residues in the CDR3. The V gene lost 0 bases and the J gene lost 8 bases, with 6 bases spanning the gap. Per the germline V gene, CDR1 is SGHDT and CDR2 is YYEEEE. The CDR3 sequence is CASSLEYDEQFF. The CDR3 DNA reads as TGTGCCAGCAGCTTGGAGTATGATGAGCAGTTCTTC.

This clonotype was observed many times. The V call is TRBV3-2, the J call TRBJ1-3; the table's D call, TRBD1, was not checked against the DNA. TRBV3-2 has pseudogene status. The CDR3 runs to 16 residues. The DNA of the CDR3 is TGTGCCAGCAGCCAAGATCGCCCCCTCTCTGGAAACACCATATATTTT. This codes for CASSQDRPLSGNTIYF.

The gene calls are TRBV29-1 and TRBJ1-2; the match to TRBD1 covers 8 bases. Germline V gene lookup returns CDR1 SQVTM and CDR2 ANQGSEA. The CDR3 runs 13 residues. V was pared by 8 bases and J by 5 bases, with 10 bases of the junction left unmatched. The CDR3 reads CSIKQGGGYGYTF. The CDR3 region has the DNA TGCAGCATTAAACAGGGGGGTGGGTATGGCTACACCTTC.

J is TRBJ2-5 and V is TRBV9; unclear D gene. Trimming stripped 3 bases from V and 9 bases from J, with 6 bases between. Per germline, CDR1 SGDLS and CDR2 YYNGEE. This CDR3 is 10 amino acids long. The CDR3 here is CASSESPQYF. The DNA of the CDR3 is TGTGCCAGCAGCGAGAGCCCCCAGTACTTC.

This clonotype showed up many times. The chain carries TRBV7-9 and TRBJ2-5; either TRBD1 or TRBD2 may fit D (5 bases each). The CDR3 is made up of 16 amino acids. The germline CDR1 and CDR2 sequences are SEHNR and FQNEAQ (reference sequence). V was shortened by 2 bases and J by 2 bases, with 15 bases between the two germline ends. Here the CDR3 reads CASSLWAGSFQETQYF. The CDR3 bases are TGTGCCAGCAGCTTATGGGCAGGGAGCTTTCAAGAGACCCAGTACTTC. The full variable domain, with the rest looked up from reference TRBV7-9 and TRBJ2-5, is DTGVSQNPRHKITKRGQNVTFRCDPISEHNRLYWYRQTLGQGPEFLTYFQNEAQLEKSRLLSDRFSAERPKGSFSTLEIQRTEQGDSAMYLCASSLWAGSFQETQYFGPGTRLLVL.

At least ten counts were recorded for this clonotype. The rearrangement uses TRBV6-1 and TRBJ1-1; D unresolved. Germline V lookup: CDR1 MNHNS, CDR2 SASEGT. This CDR3 has 13 residues. Trimming removed 4 bases from V and 7 bases from J, with 13 bases in between. As DNA, the CDR3 is TGTGCCAGCAGTGTATCAGTCCCCCTTGAAGCTTTCTTT. It encodes CASSVSVPLEAFF.

V usage is TRBV20-1 and J usage is TRBJ1-1, with D unresolved. Per germline, CDR1 DFQATT and CDR2 SNEGSKA (reference sequence). There are 12 residues in the CDR3. V gave up 2 bases and J gave up 10 bases, with 14 bases separating them. CDR3 sequence reads: CSARITDSLAFF. The CDR3 bases are TGCAGTGCTAGAATAACAGATAGTTTAGCTTTCTTT.

The sample holds many counts of this clonotype. In DNA, the CDR3 is TGTGCCAGCAGTCCCAGTGGGGTAGCGATCCACAATGAGCAGTTCTTC. It encodes CASSPSGVAIHNEQFF. This chain joins TRBV13 and TRBJ2-1, with a tentative D call TRBD2 (5 bases). The CDR3 contains 16 residues. Deletions cut 6 bases from V and 5 bases from J, with 20 bases between. Germline V gene sequence: CDR1 PRHDT, CDR2 FYEKMQ (reference sequence).

Ten or more counts support this clonotype. Written as DNA, the CDR3 is TGCAGTGCTAGACCCCCTAGCGGAAAATACAATGAGCAGTTCTTC. It encodes CSARPPSGKYNEQFF. This sequence joins TRBV20-1 and TRBJ2-1, with 7 bases matching TRBD2. The ends lost 2 bases at V and 4 bases at J; junction bases unmatched: 8. The V gene's germline CDR1 is DFQATT and CDR2 SNEGSKA (reference sequence). The CDR3 consists of 15 residues.

This clonotype was found many times. The rearrangement joins TRBV30 to TRBJ1-3; no definite D call. Germline CDR1 and CDR2: GTSNPN and SVGIG (reference sequence). V was clipped by 0 bases and J by 4 bases, with 10 bases between them. This CDR3 contains 14 residues. This CDR3 reads CAWSVTDIGNTIYF. The CDR3 coding sequence is TGTGCCTGGAGTGTAACGGATATCGGAAACACCATATATTTT.

This clonotype has a count of ten or more. V and J are TRBV2 and TRBJ2-1; D may be TRBD1 or TRBD2 (5 bases each). The CDR3 sequence is 14 residues long. In germline, CDR1 is SNHLY, CDR2 FYNNEI. Trimming cost V 4 bases and J 7 bases, with 14 bases left between them. CDR3 sequence: CASSGEGQSNEQFF. CDR3 DNA sequence: TGTGCCAGCAGTGGAGAGGGGCAATCTAATGAGCAGTTCTTC.

In its sample, this clonotype was seen many times. The CDR3 is CASSPPAGTGNTIYF. For the CDR3, the DNA is TGTGCCAGCTCACCCCCAGCGGGAACTGGAAACACCATATATTTT. The chain joins TRBV18 to TRBJ1-3; D gene uncertain. This CDR3 is 15 amino acids long. The V end lost 3 bases, the J end lost 2 bases, and 11 bases lay between the germline ends. Germline assignment: CDR1 KGHSH and CDR2 LQKENI.

V usage is TRBV28 and J usage is TRBJ2-7; TRBD2 is a possible D gene (6 bases). The CDR3 consists of 13 residues. The V end was cut by 5 bases, the J end by 4 bases, with 12 bases between. Germline assignment: CDR1 MDHEN and CDR2 SYDVKM. The DNA for the CDR3 is TGTGCCAGCAGTCTCGGGAGCTGGTACGAGCAGTACTTC. Amino acids: CASSLGSWYEQYF.

The chain carries TRBV13 and TRBJ2-7; no clear D gene. CDR1 is PRHDT and CDR2 is FYEKMQ in the germline V gene (reference sequence). V lost 1 base, J lost 8 bases, and 9 bases lay in between. This CDR3 contains 12 residues. In DNA form, the CDR3 reads TGTGCCAGCAGCTTAGTGTCCGGTAAGCAGTACTTC. Translation gives CASSLVSGKQYF.

Many counts were recorded for this clonotype. This rearrangement joins TRBV3-1 to TRBJ2-1, with 8 bases matching TRBD2. V lost 7 bases and J lost 5; bases outside the gene matches: 7. This CDR3 is built from 14 residues. The germline gives CDR1 LGHDT, CDR2 YNNKEL (reference sequence). CDR3: CASTLAGMNNEQFF. CDR3 nucleotide sequence: TGTGCCAGCACCCTAGCGGGCATGAACAATGAGCAGTTCTTC.

This clonotype was counted many times. V and J are TRBV28 and TRBJ1-4, with D possibly TRBD1 on 5 matching bases. Germline CDR1 reads MDHEN; CDR2 reads SYDVKM. Trimming cost V 5 bases and J 6 bases, with 13 bases left between them. This CDR3 comprises 14 residues. The CDR3 loop is CASSEGAEDEKLFF. The CDR3, as DNA: TGTGCCAGCAGTGAAGGGGCGGAGGATGAAAAACTGTTTTTT.

The chain has TRBV5-6 and TRBJ2-7; possibly TRBD2 for D (6 bases). This CDR3 contains 14 residues. Trimming took off 2 bases at V and 4 bases at J, with 13 bases between the two ends. Germline V gives CDR1 SGHDT, CDR2 YYEEEE. The CDR3 DNA follows: TGTGCCAGCAGCTTTCCGGGACTGAGTTACGAGCAGTACTTC. Its translation: CASSFPGLSYEQYF.

The table lists this clonotype with many counts. The chain carries TRBV11-2 and TRBJ2-1; TRBD2 agrees at 8 bases. This CDR3 has 17 residues. CDR1 and CDR2 from the germline V gene are SGHAT and FQNNGV. Trimming at V came to 2 bases and at J to 4 bases, leaving 10 bases not matched to a gene. For the CDR3, the DNA is TGTGCCAGCAGCTTATTTTTGGGACTAGGGGGTTACAATGAGCAGTTCTTC. Its protein is CASSLFLGLGGYNEQFF.

To note about this clonotype: This may be a read error: a much more frequent sequence differs by one nucleotide. The V gene is TRBV28, the J gene TRBJ2-1, with unresolved D. This CDR3 has 14 residues. Germline V gene data show CDR1 as MDHEN and CDR2 as SYDVKM. Trimming took off 3 bases at V and 2 bases at J, with 8 bases between the two ends. CDR3 protein: CASSFDSPYNEQFF. The CDR3 coding sequence is TGTGCCAGCAGTTTTGATAGCCCCTACAATGAGCAGTTCTTC.

The rearrangement uses TRBV5-4 and TRBJ2-5; the match to TRBD2 covers 11 bases. This CDR3 contains 15 residues. J was trimmed by 5 bases and V by 3 bases; bases with no gene match: 6. The germline V gene encodes CDR1 SGHNT and CDR2 YYREEE (reference sequence). In DNA, the CDR3 is TGTGCCAGCAGCTCAACTAGCGGGAGTAGGGAGACCCAGTACTTC. Translated, it gives CASSSTSGSRETQYF.

This clonotype was recorded at least ten times. The J gene is TRBJ2-2, the V gene TRBV30; no firm D call. Germline assignment: CDR1 GTSNPN and CDR2 SVGIG (reference sequence). The CDR3 covers 12 residues. Deletions cut 1 base from V and 4 bases from J, with 4 bases between. The CDR3: CAWSASTGELFF. In DNA, the CDR3 is TGTGCCTGGAGTGCGAGCACCGGGGAGCTGTTTTTT.

This clonotype was seen a handful of times. V is TRBV2 and J is TRBJ1-3; unclear D gene. This CDR3 has 10 residues. Germline CDR1 SNHLY, CDR2 FYNNEI. The V gene lost 9 bases and the J gene lost 4 bases, with 4 bases spanning the gap. The CDR3 region has the DNA TGTGCCAGTAGAGGAAACACCATATATTTT. Translating it yields CASRGNTIYF.

There are many counts of this clonotype. This chain uses TRBV5-1 with TRBJ2-3; D tentatively reads TRBD1 or TRBD2 (6 bases each). The germline V gene encodes CDR1 SGHRS and CDR2 YFSETQ. Trimming shortened V by 4 bases and J by 3 bases, and 18 bases separated the two germline ends. This CDR3 is 16 amino acids long. The CDR3 loop reads CASSPGAQGGTDTQYF. CDR3 DNA: TGCGCCAGCAGCCCCGGGGCACAGGGAGGAACAGATACGCAGTATTTT.

The genes are TRBV19 and TRBJ2-2; 7 nucleotides line up with TRBD2. The CDR3 length is 15 residues. Germline CDR1 LNHDA, CDR2 SQIVND (reference sequence). V lost 7 bases to trimming and J lost 6 bases; unmatched junction nucleotides: 11. CDR3 sequence reads: CASTFPGEGAGELFF. The CDR3 DNA sequence: TGTGCCAGTACCTTCCCGGGGGAGGGAGCCGGGGAGCTGTTTTTT.

V is TRBV27 and J is TRBJ2-3; 11 bases map to TRBD2. Germline CDR1 and CDR2: MNHEY and SMNVEV (reference sequence). This CDR3 is built from 16 residues. V was clipped by 6 bases and J by 3 bases; unmatched bases: 8. Here the CDR3 reads CASRALAGGYTDTQYF. The CDR3 DNA follows: TGTGCCAGCAGGGCTCTAGCGGGAGGTTATACAGATACGCAGTATTTT.